The 26 T cell receptor beta chains presented below share a single source sample, sequenced in a study of cytomegalovirus exposure and HLA in healthy donors (dated by TCRdb to about 2017). Library construction relied on the immunoSEQ multiplex PCR assay. For the multiplex PCR, a mixture combining 60 forward primers for TCR Vbeta segments and 13 reverse primers for TCR Jbeta segments was used. TCRdb mirrors the immuneACCESS table, restricted to in-frame sequences. Some clones are absent from its copies; in checked studies, under half trace to an unresolved V gene, and the reason for the others is unknown. The sample yields 150,000 to 200,000 clones; over 75% were counted once. The ten largest clones add up to 11% to 15% of the sample. Specimen: PBMCs. The receptors shown here come from a man aged 45 to 65 in good health and CMV-seropositive.

The chain has TRBV19 and TRBJ2-5; TRBD1 agrees at 7 bases. Germline lookup yields CDR1 LNHDA and CDR2 SQIVND (reference sequence). The CDR3 has 14 amino acids. The V segment lost 4 bases and the J segment 5 bases; nucleotides outside the gene matches: 7. The CDR3, as DNA: TGTGCCAGTAGTACTCAGACAGGGTTTGAGACCCAGTACTTC. This codes for CASSTQTGFETQYF.

V is TRBV5-5 and J is TRBJ1-4, with TRBD1 as a possible D gene (6 bases). Germline V gene lookup returns CDR1 SGHKS and CDR2 YYEKEE (reference sequence). This CDR3 has 14 amino acids. V lost 5 bases to trimming and J lost 8 bases, with 16 bases between them. In DNA form, the CDR3 reads TGTGCCAGCAGTCCCCAGGACAGAGGAGAAAAACTGTTTTTT. The encoded protein is CASSPQDRGEKLFF.

The rearrangement joins TRBV28 to TRBJ1-4, with TRBD1 matching over 10 bases. J gave up 6 bases and V 2 bases, and 3 bases lay outside the gene matches. This CDR3 is built from 15 residues. Germline lookup yields CDR1 MDHEN and CDR2 SYDVKM. The CDR3 sequence is CASSLGGQGDEKLFF. CDR3 nucleotides: TGTGCCAGCAGTTTAGGAGGACAGGGGGATGAAAAACTGTTTTTT.

The gene calls are TRBV19 and TRBJ2-1, with D tentatively TRBD1 (6 bases). CDR1 LNHDA and CDR2 SQIVND come from the germline V gene (reference sequence). Trimming cost V 4 bases and J 2 bases, with 12 bases left between them. The CDR3 extends over 15 amino acids. The CDR3 region is CASSTAGVPYNEQFF. DNA of the CDR3: TGTGCCAGTAGTACCGCAGGGGTACCCTACAATGAGCAGTTCTTC.

CDR3 sequence reads: CASSMGGTPGYNEQFF. CDR3 nucleotides: TGTGCCAGTAGTATGGGGGGGACCCCCGGGTACAATGAGCAGTTCTTC. This rearrangement joins TRBV19 to TRBJ2-1; 7 bases fit TRBD2. V lost 3 bases and J lost 4; bases outside the gene matches: 9. The CDR3 extends over 16 amino acids. Germline V lookup: CDR1 LNHDA, CDR2 SQIVND (reference sequence).

This chain connects TRBV28 to TRBJ1-1; unclear D gene. This CDR3 comprises 14 residues. V was shortened by 1 base and J by 4 bases, with 10 bases between the two germline ends. The germline CDR1 and CDR2 sequences are MDHEN and SYDVKM. The CDR3 nucleotides read TGTGCCAGCAGTTTATCGGGGATTTCCACTGAAGCTTTCTTT. This gives the protein CASSLSGISTEAFF.

This sequence joins TRBV9 and TRBJ2-1, with D unresolved. Trimming stripped 4 bases from V and 0 bases from J, with 11 bases between. The length of the CDR3 is 15 residues. Germline-derived CDR1 and CDR2 are SGDLS and YYNGEE. CDR3 amino acids: CASSPRLSSYNEQFF. The CDR3 coding sequence is TGTGCCAGCAGCCCACGTCTGAGCTCCTACAATGAGCAGTTCTTC.

The J gene is TRBJ1-2, the V gene TRBV28, with a tentative D call TRBD1 (5 bases). Germline values: CDR1 MDHEN, CDR2 SYDVKM. The CDR3 is made up of 13 amino acids. Trimming pared 3 bases from V and 8 bases from J, leaving 13 bases between. The CDR3 DNA sequence: TGTGCCAGCAGTTTGGGATCCAGGGTCGGCTACACCTTC. Residues: CASSLGSRVGYTF.

The rearrangement uses TRBV5-5 and TRBJ2-5; D is ambiguous. Germline CDR1 and CDR2: SGHKS and YYEKEE (reference sequence). V was clipped by 3 bases and J by 5 bases, with 11 bases between them. This CDR3 is built from 13 residues. CDR3 nucleotide sequence: TGTGCCAGCAGCTCCCCGGGTGCGGAGACCCAGTACTTC. Protein: CASSSPGAETQYF.

This clone occurred once. The J gene is TRBJ1-1, the V gene TRBV28; D uncertain. Trimming pared 3 bases from V and 0 bases from J, leaving 8 bases between. The germline V gene has CDR1 MDHEN and CDR2 SYDVKM. The CDR3 spans 14 residues. For the CDR3, the DNA is TGTGCCAGCAGTTTCGCACAGATGAACACTGAAGCTTTCTTT. This sequence encodes CASSFAQMNTEAFF.

The chain combines TRBV2 with TRBJ1-3; the D gene is possibly TRBD1 (6 bases). Trimming stripped 4 bases from V and 1 base from J, with 8 bases between. Germline CDR1 and CDR2: SNHLY and FYNNEI. The length of the CDR3 is 14 residues. The CDR3 region is CASSAQGSGNTIYF. The CDR3 bases are TGTGCCAGCAGTGCCCAGGGGTCTGGAAACACCATATATTTT.

The chain couples TRBV5-1 to TRBJ2-2, with TRBD1 matching 7 bases. The ends lost 4 bases at V and 3 bases at J; junction bases unmatched: 6. The CDR3 sequence is 15 residues long. Per germline, CDR1 SGHRS and CDR2 YFSETQ. CDR3 sequence: CASSRDRAHTGELFF. CDR3 bases: TGCGCCAGCAGCCGTGACAGGGCTCACACCGGGGAGCTGTTTTTT.

The chain links TRBV28 to TRBJ1-5; D gene ambiguous. Per the germline V gene, CDR1 is MDHEN and CDR2 is SYDVKM. V lost 2 bases, J lost 0 bases, and 8 bases lay in between. The CDR3 contains 15 residues. CDR3 nucleotides: TGTGCCAGCAGTTTAGGCATTTTTAGCAATCAGCCCCAGCATTTT. Translation: CASSLGIFSNQPQHF.

This sequence joins TRBV10-3 and TRBJ1-6; D is ambiguous. CDR1 and CDR2 from the germline V gene are ENHRY and SYGVKD. The CDR3 extends over 14 amino acids. Between the trimmed V and J ends, which lost 6 bases and 7 bases, there was a span of 13 bases. Written as DNA, the CDR3 is TGTGCCATCAGAGACCGGGAGTCGAATTCACCCCTCCACTTT. Protein product: CAIRDRESNSPLHF.

The V gene is TRBV7-3, the J gene TRBJ1-6; 7 bases map to TRBD1. This CDR3 contains 15 residues. Germline CDR1 SGHTA, CDR2 FQGTGA. V was clipped by 5 bases and J by 6 bases; unmatched bases: 7. The CDR3 reads CASSQWGTANSPLHF. The CDR3, as DNA: TGTGCCAGCAGCCAATGGGGGACAGCTAATTCACCCCTCCACTTT.

The gene calls are TRBV11-1 and TRBJ1-6; D ambiguous. V lost 4 bases and J lost 6, with 10 bases in between. The germline CDR1 and CDR2 sequences are SGHAT and FQDESV (reference sequence). This CDR3 spans 14 amino acids. The CDR3 DNA reads as TGTGCCAGCAGCTCGTACGGAGGTAATTCACCCCTCCACTTT. It codes for CASSSYGGNSPLHF. The variable domain in full, with the rest retrieved from reference TRBV11-1 and TRBJ1-6, is EAEVAQSPRYKITEKSQAVAFWCDPISGHATLYWYRQILGQGPELLVQFQDESVVDDSQLPKDRFSAERLKGVDSTLKIQPAELGDSAMYLCASSSYGGNSPLHFGNGTRLTVT.

This clone was observed a handful of times. The CDR3 nucleotides read TGCGCCAGCAGACCTACAGGGGGAGTAGGGGGGAGAACTGAAGCTTTCTTT. Protein sequence: CASRPTGGVGGRTEAFF. The J gene is TRBJ1-1, the V gene TRBV4-1; 8 bases agree with TRBD1. The CDR3 is made up of 17 amino acids. CDR1 and CDR2 from the germline V gene are MGHRA and YSYEKL. V lost 6 bases, J lost 5 bases, and 17 bases stayed unmatched.

This chain uses TRBV5-8 with TRBJ2-5; D not resolved. V lost 5 bases, J lost 1 base, and 12 bases lay in between. Germline V gives CDR1 SGHTS, CDR2 YDEGEE. The CDR3 runs 14 residues. The CDR3 DNA reads as TGTGCCAGCAGTGCTGGGTGGGCCCAAGAGACCCAGTACTTC. Translation: CASSAGWAQETQYF.

CDR3 sequence: CASNHAMGRRGAYEQYF. CDR3 DNA: TGCGCCAGCAACCACGCCATGGGGCGGCGGGGGGCCTACGAGCAGTACTTC. The rearrangement joins TRBV4-1 to TRBJ2-7; 8 nucleotides line up with TRBD2. V shed 7 bases, J shed 2 bases, and the junction held 16 bases outside the gene matches. Germline V gives CDR1 MGHRA, CDR2 YSYEKL. The CDR3 has 17 amino acids.

The table lists this clone with a few counts. Because the CDR3's place on the DNA is in doubt, the DNA is left out and the CDR3 is given as listed by TCRdb. The chain uses TRBV6-5 and TRBJ2-2; the table assigns TRBD1, which was not confirmed against the DNA. The CDR3 is made up of 11 amino acids, end residues included. The germline V gene encodes CDR1 MNHEY and CDR2 SVGAGI. The CDR3 is CATQFFGELFF.

This chain uses TRBV28 with TRBJ2-3; the D is unclear. Trimming removed 3 bases from V and 0 bases from J, with 10 bases in between. CDR1 is MDHEN and CDR2 is SYDVKM in the germline V gene. CDR3 length equals 15 residues. For the CDR3, the DNA is TGTGCCAGCAGTTTCCCCGGTCCCAGCACAGATACGCAGTATTTT. This gives the protein CASSFPGPSTDTQYF. The full variable domain, completed using reference TRBV28 and TRBJ2-3, is DVKVTQSSRYLVKRTGEKVFLECVQDMDHENMFWYRQDPGLGLRLIYFSYDVKMKEKGDIPEGYSVSREKKERFSLILESASTNQTSMYLCASSFPGPSTDTQYFGPGTRLTVL.

The chain combines TRBV10-3 with TRBJ2-2, with 8 bases that match TRBD2. Germline CDR1 ENHRY, CDR2 SYGVKD. V shed 7 bases and J 1 base; nucleotides not matched to a gene: 5. The CDR3 covers 15 residues. CDR3 DNA: TGTGCCATCACTACGGGACTAGGGAACACCGGGGAGCTGTTTTTT. It codes for CAITTGLGNTGELFF.

The chain is built from TRBV5-4 and TRBJ2-2; weak D call: TRBD2 (6 bases). Germline V gene lookup returns CDR1 SGHNT and CDR2 YYREEE (reference sequence). The ends were cut back, 0 bases at V and 5 bases at J, with 14 bases in the middle. The CDR3 spans 16 residues. In DNA form, the CDR3 reads TGTGCCAGCAGCTTGGGAAGCGGGCGCGGGACCGGGGAGCTGTTTTTT. Protein: CASSLGSGRGTGELFF.

The chain links TRBV5-4 to TRBJ2-5; the match to TRBD2 covers 11 bases. This CDR3 is 16 amino acids long. Unmatched junction bases numbered 6, after V lost 4 bases and J lost 1 base. In germline, CDR1 is SGHNT, CDR2 YYREEE (reference sequence). The CDR3 sequence: CASSPSSGGTQETQYF. As DNA, the CDR3 is TGTGCCAGCAGCCCTTCTAGCGGGGGGACCCAAGAGACCCAGTACTTC.

The chain is built from TRBV7-3 and TRBJ2-3; TRBD2 agrees at 11 bases. Trimming at V came to 5 bases and at J to 0 bases, leaving 4 bases not matched to a gene. The CDR3 sequence is 16 residues long. Germline values: CDR1 SGHTA, CDR2 FQGTGA. In DNA, the CDR3 is TGTGCCAGCAGCATCGGGACTAGCGGCAGCACAGATACGCAGTATTTT. Residues: CASSIGTSGSTDTQYF.

The V gene is TRBV5-1, the J gene TRBJ2-2, with 7 bases matching TRBD1. The CDR3 loop spans 15 amino acids. V gave up 4 bases and J gave up 5 bases; unmatched junction bases: 8. The V gene's germline CDR1 is SGHRS and CDR2 YFSETQ. The CDR3 loop is CASSQLSQGTGELFF. The DNA of the CDR3 is TGCGCCAGCAGCCAACTCTCACAGGGGACCGGGGAGCTGTTTTTT. The variable domain in full, completed from reference TRBV5-1 and TRBJ2-2, reads KAGVTQTPRYLIKTRGQQVTLSCSPISGHRSVSWYQQTPGQGLQFLFEYFSETQRNKGNFPGRFSGRQFSNSRSEMNVSTLELGDSALYLCASSQLSQGTGELFFGEGSRLTVL.